Listed here are 12 T cell receptor delta chains from one sample, sequenced in a study of γδ T cells in repeated Plasmodium falciparum infection. Gammadelta T cells were flow-sorted from PBMC into Vgamma9/Vdelta2+ and Vdelta2-negative populations for bulk analysis. TCRdb repeated clone calling on the multiplex PCR reads with CATT. The sample yields approximately 93,000 delta-chain clones, approximately 0.96% seen once. What was sequenced was gamma-delta T cells from blood. These receptors were obtained from a pool of human donors (malaria-infected and uninfected, not separated).

As regards this clone: TCRdb pairs this DNA with a much larger clone's protein that differs at residue 13, likely a read error; the protein shown was translated from the DNA. The chain carries TRDV1 and TRDJ1; TRDD3 matches at 8 bases. As TCRdb names no J gene, one was assigned here on the basis of a DNA match to germline. V lost 0 bases and J lost 0; bases outside the gene matches: 12. Germline loops: CDR1 TSWWSYY, CDR2 QGS. There are 19 residues in the CDR3. CDR3 coding DNA: TGTGCTCTTGGGGAACTATCCTACCAGGGGGATAGCCACACCGATAAACTCATCTTT. Translation: CALGELSYQGDSHTDKLIF.

The table lists this clone with a few counts. A far larger clone is off by one base, so a read error is likely. Other DNA variants within this sample encode the same CDR3. V and J are TRDV1 and TRDJ1, with 10 bases aligning to TRDD3. TCRdb does not report a J gene; here it was assigned by matching the DNA to germline references. The CDR3 loop spans 21 amino acids. CDR1 and CDR2 from the germline V gene are TSWWSYY and QGS. The CDR3 DNA is TGTGCTCTCGGGGAACTTGTACCCCCCCGGGGATGGGGGATACACACCGATAAACTCATCTTT. It yields the protein CALGELVPPRGWGIHTDKLIF.

This clone was observed a handful of times. With a far larger clone one base away, a read error is the likely cause. Distinct nucleotide sequences in the sample also encode this CDR3. The V gene is TRDV1, the J gene TRDJ2, with D perhaps being TRDD2 or TRDD3 (9 bases each). Because TCRdb records no J gene, it was assigned here through a match of the DNA to germline. The CDR3 sequence is 22 residues long. Germline CDR1 and CDR2: TSWWSYY and QGS. CDR3 in amino acids: CALGDEPSYRWWGIGPTAQLFF. As DNA, the CDR3 is TGTGCCCTTGGGGATGAGCCTTCCTACCGGTGGTGGGGGATAGGCCCTACAGCACAACTCTTCTTT.

Comments on this clone: A far larger clone is one nucleotide away, so this likely arose from a read error. Other DNA variants within this sample encode the same CDR3. The J gene is TRDJ1, the V gene TRDV2; TRDD3 aligns across 9 bases. TCRdb is silent on the J gene; assignment here came from matching the DNA to germline. Germline CDR1 and CDR2: GEAIGNYY and EKD. The CDR3 has 18 amino acids. This chain's CDR3 is CACDRVLGDPTYTDKLIF. The CDR3 DNA reads as TGTGCCTGTGACAGAGTACTGGGGGACCCCACTTACACCGACAAACTCATCTTT.

Worth noting for this clone: The TCRdb protein comes from a much larger clone and disagrees with this DNA's translation at residue 6, likely due to a read error; the protein given here is derived from the DNA. V gene TRDV2 combines with J gene TRDJ1; possibly TRDD3 for D (5 bases). Germline assignment: CDR1 GEAIGNYY and CDR2 EKD. Trimming stripped 3 bases from V and 3 bases from J, with 16 bases between. This CDR3 has 15 amino acids. The CDR3 DNA reads TGTGCCTGTGACTCGACATACTGGAGGGCCGATAAACTCATCTTT. This translates into CACDSTYWRADKLIF.

This clone appeared once. The V gene is TRDV2; the J gene was not called; the table's D call, TRDD3, has no DNA check behind it. The germline gives CDR1 GEAIGNYY, CDR2 EKD. CDR3 length equals 14 residues. This CDR3 is CACDQLGTLDKRIF. CDR3 bases: TGTGCCTGTGACCAACTGGGGACCCTAGATAAAAGAATATTT.

This clone occurred a few times. TCRdb's listed protein matches a much larger clone and diverges from this DNA's translation at residue 17, likely through a read error; the protein shown comes from the DNA. This chain uses TRDV1 with TRDJ1; the match to TRDD2 covers 7 bases. The J gene was missing in TCRdb and was found by matching the end of the DNA to germline. Germline CDR1 is TSWWSYY and CDR2 is QGS. The V and J ends lost 0 bases and 3 bases, in that order; junction bases with no gene match: 25. This CDR3 has 22 amino acids. Here the CDR3 reads CALGELIPTAGTPSKYADKLIF. The CDR3, as DNA: TGTGCTCTTGGGGAACTTATTCCTACGGCTGGGACACCGTCGAAGTACGCCGATAAACTCATCTTT.

There are a few counts of this clone. TCRdb's protein, taken from a much larger clone, differs from this DNA's translation at residue 11, likely owing to a read error; the protein displayed comes from the DNA. The chain joins TRDV1 to TRDJ1; 10 bases agree with TRDD3. The J gene is not listed in TCRdb, so it was assigned here from a DNA match to germline. This CDR3 contains 18 residues. V lost 5 bases, J lost 0 bases, and 12 bases stayed unmatched. Per the germline V gene, CDR1 is TSWWSYY and CDR2 is QGS. The CDR3 loop is CALGTHLGDKCNTDKLIF. CDR3 nucleotides: TGTGCTCTTGGGACCCACCTGGGGGATAAGTGTAACACCGATAAACTCATCTTT.

In this sample, this clone turned up a few times. The protein TCRdb gives is from a much larger clone and does not agree with this DNA's translation at residue 16, likely a read error; the protein shown here comes from the DNA. A V gene of TRDV2 was called, but no J gene was assigned; the D segment call TRDD3 is taken from the table without a DNA check. The germline gives CDR1 GEAIGNYY, CDR2 EKD. The CDR3 runs to 18 residues. CDR3 sequence (DNA): TGTGCCTATACTCTCCTGGGGTCCAGCTCCTGGGACACCCGACAGACGTTTTTC. The encoded protein is CAYTLLGSSSWDTRQTFF.

This clone was counted ten times or more. TCRdb shows a much larger clone's protein in place of this DNA's translation, and the two differ at residue 15, likely through a read error; the protein shown is translated from the DNA. The chain combines TRDV1 with TRDJ1; D possibly corresponds to TRDD2 (6 bases). CDR1 and CDR2 (germline): TSWWSYY, QGS. The CDR3 has 25 amino acids. Trimming removed 4 bases from V and 0 bases from J, with 42 bases in between. The CDR3: CALGGPPLFPNTPVPGAEHTDKLIF. CDR3 sequence (DNA): TGTGCTCTTGGGGGGCCTCCCCTCTTTCCTAACACACCTGTACCGGGGGCCGAGCACACCGATAAACTCATCTTT.

Concerning this clone: The protein TCRdb gives is from a much larger clone and does not agree with this DNA's translation at residue 14, likely a read error; the protein shown here comes from the DNA. DNA for the CDR3: TGTGCTCTTGGGGCGCCTTATGATCCGACTCTTAAATCCGCCGATAAACTCATCTTT. Translation: CALGAPYDPTLKSADKLIF. The V gene is TRDV1, the J gene TRDJ1; D is unclear. The J gene is not listed in TCRdb, so it was assigned here from a DNA match to germline. The V end was cut by 4 bases, the J end by 3 bases, with 27 bases between. The CDR3 consists of 19 residues. CDR1 is TSWWSYY and CDR2 is QGS in the germline V gene.

This clone was seen more than once but under ten times. This likely traces to a read error, being one base from a far larger clone. The sample contains more than one DNA sequence encoding this CDR3. A V gene of TRDV2 was called, but no J gene was assigned; TRDD3, as called in the table, went unchecked against the DNA. The CDR3 loop spans 18 amino acids. Germline CDR1 reads GEAIGNYY; CDR2 reads EKD. This chain's CDR3 is CACDTVSRLGGGTDKLIF. CDR3 nucleotides: TGTGCCTGTGACACCGTTTCCCGACTGGGGGGGGGCACCGATAAACTTATCTTT.